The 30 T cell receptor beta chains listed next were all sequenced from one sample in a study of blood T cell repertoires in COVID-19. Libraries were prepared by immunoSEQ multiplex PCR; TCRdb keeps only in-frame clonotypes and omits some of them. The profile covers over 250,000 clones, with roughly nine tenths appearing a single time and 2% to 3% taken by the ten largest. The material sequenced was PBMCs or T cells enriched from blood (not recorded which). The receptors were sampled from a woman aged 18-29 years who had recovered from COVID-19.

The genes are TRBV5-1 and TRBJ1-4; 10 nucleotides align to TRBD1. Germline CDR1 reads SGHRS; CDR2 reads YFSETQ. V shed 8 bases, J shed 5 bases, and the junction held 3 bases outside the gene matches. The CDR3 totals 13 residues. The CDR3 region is CASQGQGNEKLFF. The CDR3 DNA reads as TGCGCCAGTCAGGGACAGGGGAATGAAAAACTGTTTTTT.

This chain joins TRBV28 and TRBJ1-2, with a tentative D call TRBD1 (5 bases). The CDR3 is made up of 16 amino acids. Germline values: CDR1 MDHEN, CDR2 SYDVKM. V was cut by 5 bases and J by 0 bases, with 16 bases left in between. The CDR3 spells CASSPSGDPANYGYTF. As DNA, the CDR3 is TGTGCCAGCAGTCCCTCGGGGGACCCCGCTAACTATGGCTACACCTTC.

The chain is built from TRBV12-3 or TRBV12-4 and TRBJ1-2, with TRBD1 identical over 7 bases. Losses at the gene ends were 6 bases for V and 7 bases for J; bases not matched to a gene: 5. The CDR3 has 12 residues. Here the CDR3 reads CASSSTGSGYTF. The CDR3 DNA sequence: TGTGCCAGCAGCTCGACAGGGAGTGGCTACACCTTC.

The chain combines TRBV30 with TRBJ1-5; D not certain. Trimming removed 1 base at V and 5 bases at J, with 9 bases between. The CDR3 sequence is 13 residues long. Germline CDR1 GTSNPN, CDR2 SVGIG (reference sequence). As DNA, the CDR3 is TGTGCCTGGAGTGGAGGGATCGATCAGCCCCAGCATTTT. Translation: CAWSGGIDQPQHF.

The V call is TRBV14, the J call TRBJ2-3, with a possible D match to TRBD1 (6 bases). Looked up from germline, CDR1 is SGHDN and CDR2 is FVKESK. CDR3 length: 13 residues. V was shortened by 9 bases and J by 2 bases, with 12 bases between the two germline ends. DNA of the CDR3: TGTGCCAGTGGGAAGGGGGTCACAGATACGCAGTATTTT. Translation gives CASGKGVTDTQYF.

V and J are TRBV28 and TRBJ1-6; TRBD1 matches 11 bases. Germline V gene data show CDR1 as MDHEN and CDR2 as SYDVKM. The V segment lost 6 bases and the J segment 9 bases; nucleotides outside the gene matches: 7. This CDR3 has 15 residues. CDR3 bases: TGTGCCAGCAGGCCTGGACAGGGGGCGGGTTCACCCCTCCACTTT. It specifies CASRPGQGAGSPLHF.

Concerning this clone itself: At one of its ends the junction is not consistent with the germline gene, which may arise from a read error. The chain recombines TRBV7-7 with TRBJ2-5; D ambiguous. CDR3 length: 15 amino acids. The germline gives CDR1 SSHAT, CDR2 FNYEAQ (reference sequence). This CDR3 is CASSLRYGEQETQYF. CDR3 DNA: TGTGCTAGCAGCTTACGTTACGGAGAGCAAGAGACCCAGTACTTC.

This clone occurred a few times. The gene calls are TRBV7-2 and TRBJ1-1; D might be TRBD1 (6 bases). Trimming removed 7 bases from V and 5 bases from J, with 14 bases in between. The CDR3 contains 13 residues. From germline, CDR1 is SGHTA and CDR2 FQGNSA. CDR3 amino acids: CASTPQGRTEAFF. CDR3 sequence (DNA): TGTGCCAGCACCCCTCAGGGGCGGACTGAAGCTTTCTTT.

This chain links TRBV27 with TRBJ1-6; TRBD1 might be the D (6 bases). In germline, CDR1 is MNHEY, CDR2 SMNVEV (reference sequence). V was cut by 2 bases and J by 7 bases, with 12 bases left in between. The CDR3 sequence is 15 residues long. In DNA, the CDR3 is TGTGCCAGCAGTTTAGCGCAGGGGTGGAATTCACCCCTCCACTTT. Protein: CASSLAQGWNSPLHF.

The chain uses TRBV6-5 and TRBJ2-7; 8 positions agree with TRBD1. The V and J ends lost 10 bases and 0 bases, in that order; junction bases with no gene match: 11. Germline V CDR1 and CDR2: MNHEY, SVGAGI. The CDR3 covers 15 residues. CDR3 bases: TGTGCCACTTACCCACCCGGGACAGGCTCCTACGAGCAGTACTTC. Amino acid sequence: CATYPPGTGSYEQYF.

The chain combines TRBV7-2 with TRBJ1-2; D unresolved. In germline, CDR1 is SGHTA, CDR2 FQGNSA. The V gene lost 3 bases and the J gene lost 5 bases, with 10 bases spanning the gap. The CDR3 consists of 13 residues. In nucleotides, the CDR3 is TGTGCCAGCAGCTTGAGTTATTCTTATGGCTACACCTTC. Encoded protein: CASSLSYSYGYTF.

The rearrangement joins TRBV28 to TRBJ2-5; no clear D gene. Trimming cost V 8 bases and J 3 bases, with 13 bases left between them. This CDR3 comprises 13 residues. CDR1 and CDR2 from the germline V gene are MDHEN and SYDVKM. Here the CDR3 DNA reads TGTGCCAGCTCCCGGTCCCAGGAAGAGACCCAGTACTTC. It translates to CASSRSQEETQYF. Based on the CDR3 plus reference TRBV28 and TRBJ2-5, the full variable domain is DVKVTQSSRYLVKRTGEKVFLECVQDMDHENMFWYRQDPGLGLRLIYFSYDVKMKEKGDIPEGYSVSREKKERFSLILESASTNQTSMYLCASSRSQEETQYFGPGTRLLVL.

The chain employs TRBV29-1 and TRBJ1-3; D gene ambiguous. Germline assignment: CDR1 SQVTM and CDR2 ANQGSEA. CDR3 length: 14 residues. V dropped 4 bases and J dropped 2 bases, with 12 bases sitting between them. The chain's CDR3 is CSVGVGQAGNTIYF. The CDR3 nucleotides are TGCAGCGTTGGAGTTGGCCAGGCTGGAAACACCATATATTTT.

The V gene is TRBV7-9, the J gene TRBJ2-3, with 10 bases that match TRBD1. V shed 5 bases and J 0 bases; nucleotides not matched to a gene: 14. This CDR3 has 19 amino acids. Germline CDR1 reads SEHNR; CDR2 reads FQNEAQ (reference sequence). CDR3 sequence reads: CASSLFTRDRGSSTDTQYF. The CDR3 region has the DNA TGTGCCAGCAGCCTCTTCACCCGGGACAGGGGCTCTAGCACAGATACGCAGTATTTT.

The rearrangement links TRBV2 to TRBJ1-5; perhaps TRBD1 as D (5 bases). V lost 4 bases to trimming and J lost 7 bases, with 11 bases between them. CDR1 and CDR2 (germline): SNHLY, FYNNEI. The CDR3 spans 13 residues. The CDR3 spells CASSGGEGQPQHF. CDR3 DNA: TGTGCCAGCAGTGGAGGGGAGGGGCAGCCCCAGCATTTT.

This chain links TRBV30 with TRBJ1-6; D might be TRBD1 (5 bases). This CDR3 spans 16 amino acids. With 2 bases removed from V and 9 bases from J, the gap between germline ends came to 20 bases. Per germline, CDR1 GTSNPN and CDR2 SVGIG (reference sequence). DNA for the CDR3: TGTGCCTGGAGTATGGGGAAGGCAGGGTTTAGTTCACCCCTCCACTTT. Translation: CAWSMGKAGFSSPLHF.

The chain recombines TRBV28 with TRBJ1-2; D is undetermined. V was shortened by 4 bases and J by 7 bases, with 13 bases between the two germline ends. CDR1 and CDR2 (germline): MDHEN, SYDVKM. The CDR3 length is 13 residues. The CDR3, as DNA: TGTGCCAGCAGTTCTGAGACTTTATCTGGCTACACCTTC. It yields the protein CASSSETLSGYTF.

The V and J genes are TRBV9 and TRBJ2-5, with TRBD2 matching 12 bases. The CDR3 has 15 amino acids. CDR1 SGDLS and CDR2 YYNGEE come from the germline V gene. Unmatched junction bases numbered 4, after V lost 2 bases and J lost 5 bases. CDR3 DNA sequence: TGTGCCAGCAGCGTTCTAGCGGGGGGGAGTGAGACCCAGTACTTC. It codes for CASSVLAGGSETQYF. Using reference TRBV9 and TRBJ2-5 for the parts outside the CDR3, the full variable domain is DSGVTQTPKHLITATGQRVTLRCSPRSGDLSVYWYQQSLDQGLQFLIQYYNGEERAKGNILERFSAQQFPDLHSELNLSSLELGDSALYFCASSVLAGGSETQYFGPGTRLLVL.

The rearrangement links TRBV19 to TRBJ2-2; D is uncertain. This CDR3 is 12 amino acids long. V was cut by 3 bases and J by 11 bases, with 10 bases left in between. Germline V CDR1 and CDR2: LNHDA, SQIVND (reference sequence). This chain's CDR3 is CASSIGQGELFF. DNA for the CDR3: TGTGCCAGTAGTATTGGGCAAGGAGAGCTGTTTTTT.

The CDR3 loop reads CASSSGQGIEQYF. As DNA, the CDR3 is TGTGCCAGCAGCTCGGGACAGGGGATTGAGCAGTACTTC. This chain uses TRBV9 with TRBJ2-7, with 10 bases matching TRBD1. The CDR3 is 13 amino acids. CDR1 and CDR2 (germline): SGDLS, YYNGEE. With V trimmed by 4 bases and J by 7 bases, 5 bases remained unmatched.

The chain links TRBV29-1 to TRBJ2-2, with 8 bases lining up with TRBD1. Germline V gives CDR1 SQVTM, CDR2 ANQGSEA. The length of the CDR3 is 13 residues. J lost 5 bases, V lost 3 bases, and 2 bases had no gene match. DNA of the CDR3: TGCAGCGTTGACAGGGGGCGGACCGGGGAGCTGTTTTTT. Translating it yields CSVDRGRTGELFF.

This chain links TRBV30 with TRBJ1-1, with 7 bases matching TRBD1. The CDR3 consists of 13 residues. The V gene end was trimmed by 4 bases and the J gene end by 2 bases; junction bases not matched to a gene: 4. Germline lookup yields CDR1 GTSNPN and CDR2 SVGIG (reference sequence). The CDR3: CAWTRQGNTEAFF. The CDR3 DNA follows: TGTGCCTGGACCCGACAGGGAAACACTGAAGCTTTCTTT.

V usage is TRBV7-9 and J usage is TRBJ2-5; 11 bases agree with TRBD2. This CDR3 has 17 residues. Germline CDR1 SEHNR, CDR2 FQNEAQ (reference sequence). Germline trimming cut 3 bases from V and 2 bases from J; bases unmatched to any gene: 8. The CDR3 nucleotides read TGTGCCAGCAGCTTTGGGCTAGCGGGGGGTCGGCAAGAGACCCAGTACTTC. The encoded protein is CASSFGLAGGRQETQYF.

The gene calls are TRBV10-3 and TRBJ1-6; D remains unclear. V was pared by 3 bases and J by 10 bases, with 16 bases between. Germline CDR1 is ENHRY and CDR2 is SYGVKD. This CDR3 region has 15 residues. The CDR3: CAISEPWPRGSPLHF. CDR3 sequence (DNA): TGTGCCATCAGTGAACCGTGGCCGCGCGGGTCACCCCTCCACTTT.

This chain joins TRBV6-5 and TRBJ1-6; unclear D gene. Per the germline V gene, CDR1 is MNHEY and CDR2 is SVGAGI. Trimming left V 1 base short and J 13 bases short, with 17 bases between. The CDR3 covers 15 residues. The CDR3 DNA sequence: TGTGCCAGCAGTTACTTCGGAGGTGTGCGTTCCCCCCTCCACTTT. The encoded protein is CASSYFGGVRSPLHF.

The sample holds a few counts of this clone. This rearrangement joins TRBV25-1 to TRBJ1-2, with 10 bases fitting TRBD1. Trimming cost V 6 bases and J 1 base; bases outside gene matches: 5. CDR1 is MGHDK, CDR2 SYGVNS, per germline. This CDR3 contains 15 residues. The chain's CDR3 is CASSGTGEYNYGYTF. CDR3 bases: TGTGCCAGCAGCGGGACAGGGGAGTATAACTATGGCTACACCTTC.

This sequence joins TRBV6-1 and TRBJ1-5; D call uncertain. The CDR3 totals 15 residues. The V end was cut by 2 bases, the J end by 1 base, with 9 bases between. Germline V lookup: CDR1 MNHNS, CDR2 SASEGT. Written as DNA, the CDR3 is TGTGCCAGCAGTGAATCGGGAGCGAGCAATCAGCCCCAGCATTTT. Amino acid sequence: CASSESGASNQPQHF.

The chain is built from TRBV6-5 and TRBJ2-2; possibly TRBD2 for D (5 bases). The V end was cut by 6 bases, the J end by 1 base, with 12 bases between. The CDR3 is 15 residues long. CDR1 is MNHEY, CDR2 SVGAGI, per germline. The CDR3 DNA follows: TGTGCCAGCAGAGCGGCAGGAAAGAACACCGGGGAGCTGTTTTTT. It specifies CASRAAGKNTGELFF.

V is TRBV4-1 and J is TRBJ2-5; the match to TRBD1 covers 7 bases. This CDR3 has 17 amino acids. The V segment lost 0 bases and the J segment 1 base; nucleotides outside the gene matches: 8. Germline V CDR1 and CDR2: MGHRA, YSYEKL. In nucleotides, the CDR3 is TGCGCCAGCAGCCAAGATGGGGCCAGGGGGATCCAAGAGACCCAGTACTTC. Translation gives CASSQDGARGIQETQYF.

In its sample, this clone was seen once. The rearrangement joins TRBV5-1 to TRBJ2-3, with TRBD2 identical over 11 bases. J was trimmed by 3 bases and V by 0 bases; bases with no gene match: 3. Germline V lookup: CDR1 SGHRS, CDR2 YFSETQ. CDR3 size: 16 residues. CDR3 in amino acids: CASSLETSGVTDTQYF. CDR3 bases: TGCGCCAGCAGCTTGGAGACTAGCGGGGTAACAGATACGCAGTATTTT.